This entry describes one TCR beta chain. What this receptor recognizes is not known. Qualities for individual bases were not recorded, and no much larger clone is one base off. The sample is drawn from a study of PD-L1 blockade in urothelial cancer (dated by TCRdb to between 2016 and 2019). Study-wide context: Every patient began therapy around 2014 and was given atezolizumab 1,200 mg intravenously every 3 weeks. About 90% of the roughly 29 patients were males with bladder-origin urothelial cancer, and 18 of 29 reported a prior smoking history. Patients had an ECOG performance status of 0 or 1 and had received between 0 and 3 prior chemotherapy regimens. Blood samples were analyzed at two time points: 3 weeks after treatment start (second dose) and 6 weeks after treatment start. Blood samples gave median yields of approximately 130,000 T cells and over 80,000 unique TCRs, along with a median clonality of roughly 0.08. The study was an exploratory multi-omic analysis of somatic, immune and clinical correlates of response to PD-L1 blockade with atezolizumab in urothelial cancer. Pretreatment tumor samples, along with matched peripheral blood serially collected before and after atezolizumab treatment, were subjected to TCR sequencing. Durable clinical benefit meant progression-free survival longer than 6 months, and TCR features were also tested against progression-free and overall survival. Whole exome sequencing and RNA sequencing of pretreatment tumors were performed alongside TCR sequencing in the same patients. Durable clinical benefit was achieved by nine patients and was not achieved by 20 patients. Pretreatment blood TCR-seq was available for 27 to 30 patients, at least one posttreatment blood collection was obtained for approximately 24 patients, and tumor TCR-seq was available for approximately 24 patients. The investigation overall reported the following: Improved progression-free and overall survival was found to be associated with pretreatment peripheral blood TCR clonality below the median. Because of the small sample size (n ≈ 30) and the many exploratory analyses performed, the results are intended to be regarded as hypothesis-generating. Greater expansion of tumor-associated TCR clones in peripheral blood 3 weeks after the start of treatment was observed in patients with durable benefit (n ≈ 22, p = 0.022).

Each PCR received spiked-in synthetic TCR analog templates so that absolute template abundance could be estimated from read counts. TCRbeta CDR3 regions were amplified from genomic DNA with bias-controlled V and J gene primers using the immunoSEQ assay. Rearranged TCRbeta segments were sequenced at approximately 20X coverage. From the authors' description of their analysis: Clustering was used to correct sequencing errors, and CDR3s were annotated against IMGT so that V, D and J genes could be assigned. Downstream analyses used only productive TCRbeta rearrangements, leaving out any out-of-frame or stop-codon sequences. Clonality was computed as one minus Shannon entropy normalized by the log of the number of unique productive sequences. Fisher's exact test with Benjamini-Hochberg correction, at a threshold of adjusted p below 0.01, was used to find clones that differed between time points or between blood and tumor. The source is immuneACCESS, and TCRdb retained only in-frame sequences with V and J called. Part of the clones is not carried over; for the studies checked, unresolved V genes explain less than half of this, and the remainder is unexplained. V, J and clone size reflect that table, while D and trimming were determined from the DNA. The sample profile shows approximately 50,000 clones; roughly 86% of them were found once. Together, the top ten hold about 20% of the sample.

The time point label corresponds to: pretreatment peripheral blood. The cohort included 25 to 30 patients with locally advanced or metastatic urothelial carcinoma who were treated at Memorial Sloan Kettering on a trial protocol. Peripheral blood mononuclear cells were collected from each patient pretreatment and during treatment, giving between 1 and 8 total time points per patient. The Qiagen DNeasy Blood extraction kit was used to purify genomic DNA from total PBMCs and tumor samples. Collected pretreatment and during treatment, PBMCs were isolated and stored as previously described. V is cut back by 5 bases and J by 4 bases, with 10 bases in the junction unmatched. Reading from cysteine to phenylalanine, the CDR3 counts 15 amino acids. This entry keeps only the CDR3 DNA: 45 bases, framed from base 1. Reading the germline V gene (reference sequence) gives CDR1 LNHDA and CDR2 SQIVND.

This specimen was PBMCs, taken around atezolizumab (anti-PD-L1) treatment. The clonotype was recovered from a man aged 55 to 69 with urothelial cancer. The chain employs TRBV19 and TRBJ2-5; TRBD2 fits 7 bases in the junction. The DNA sequence is TGTGCCAGTAGTTCGGCGGGAGCGCTCAGAGAGACCCAGTACTTC. Its protein reads: CASSSAGALRETQYF.